This TCR beta chain was identified during a study of T cell responses to AZD1222 COVID-19 vaccine. Study-level results: Spike as a whole was targeted by vaccine-associated CD4 TCRs, dominant at 160-218 and 743-854. No repertoire was sampled before or during the peak T cell response, only after it. Most donors were white British and more were female, and clonal diversity was possibly underestimated.

As for this clone: Its antigen is still unknown.

Profiled with immunoSEQ multiplex PCR; TCRdb holds only in-frame clones, not every one. The table includes some 150,000 clones, roughly nine tenths detected once. CDR3 length equals 14 residues. V was cut by 2 bases and J by 2 bases, with 8 bases left in between. Germline values: CDR1 MNHEY, CDR2 SMNVEV (reference sequence). The source of this sequence is an adult in good health. The chain recombines TRBV27 with TRBJ2-3, with no clear D. The sample here was peripheral blood, taken on day 0 of MenACWY control vaccination. This chain's CDR3 is CASSLNSFTDTQYF. The CDR3 DNA is TGTGCCAGCAGTTTAAACAGCTTCACAGATACGCAGTATTTT.